This T cell receptor beta chain originates from a study of human T cells and chemical hapten exposure (dated by TCRdb to about 2021). Background on the whole study: For sensitization, 2% DPC in acetone was applied to a roughly 2 cm by roughly 2 cm area of upper inner arm skin. The patient cohort, mostly female, included alopecia areata with under or over 50% scalp involvement, alopecia totalis and alopecia universalis. Patient blood was sampled pre-sensitization (week 0) and at 2, 6 and about 24 weeks after DPC sensitization. Libraries were combined into a pool for sequencing, and differences in TCR yield between samples came mainly from small differences in library volumes within the pool. This study followed changes in the peripheral blood TCR repertoire in vivo during primary and secondary sensitization of alopecia patients to the hapten diphenylcyclopropenone (DPC). Weekly therapeutic DPC doses were additionally applied to the scalp of patients throughout the roughly 24-week study period. Blood for TCR sequencing was provided by twenty-nine alopecia patients at one to four time points (pre-sensitization, 2, 6 and 24 weeks). Patch testing was performed on the upper back with Finn chambers containing 0.01% DPC, and the patch tests were scored after 6 days according to International Contact Dermatitis Research Group standards. Broad study findings and their caveats: Significantly more large CDR3 similarity clusters were formed by expanded TCRs than by pre-sensitization or healthy control sets, consistent with antigen-driven responses. Repeated subsampling changed both the strength of the expansion versus patch-test correlation and the threshold at which the correlation became significant. Because all patients had alopecia, a presumed autoimmune disease, the immune response of the patients might differ from that of healthy individuals. The number of TCRs above 1 in 1000 frequency did not change with DPC sensitization; there was no evidence of global repertoire structure alterations. The number of PT1 expanded TCRs positively correlated with patch test score, significant at thresholds 8, 16 and 32 but not 4.

CDR1 and CDR2 are drawn from the germline V gene: MNHEY, SVGAGI. V and J lose 0 bases and 0 bases, and a span of 6 bases separates them. There are 15 amino acids in the CDR3, from cysteine to phenylalanine inclusive. CDR3 DNA only is kept here, 45 bases in frame from base 1. Receptor libraries were prepared by RACE. Sequencing instrument: NextSeq 500. Library preparation attached unique molecular identifiers to individual cDNA molecules for quantitative, reproducible TCR counting. Both TCR alpha and TCR beta chains were sequenced from each blood RNA sample. The study's processing was this. Samples had a median of roughly 91,000 TCRs, with a range from about 20,000 to 690,600. The Decombinator software suite was used to annotate V, J and CDR3 in the TCR reads. For PS versus PT1 abundance plots, all samples were subsampled to the same number of TCRs (28,000). Expanded TCRs were defined as absent before sensitization and observed at least eight times at the 2-week time point. The raw public reads went through TCRdb reprocessing: fastp at Q25, MiXCR clone calling, in-frame beta chains kept. Rows are unified per CDR3 protein, each entry keeping the most common DNA and genes. These V and J calls derive from TCRdb rather than the authors' analysis. Present in this sample are roughly 360,000 distinct CDR3 sequences, more than 4.5% of which were seen just once. The ten largest clones add up to under 2.5% of the sample.

What this sample's time point label stands for: patch test 1, 2 weeks after DPC sensitization. Reading the label with the study, this specimen's treatment or condition is: therapeutic diphenylcyclopropenone sensitization with weekly scalp DPC. At every patch-test visit, the blood draw took place before the patch test was put on. Patients were considered eligible if aged 18 to 70, diagnosed with alopecia and deemed suitable for DPC therapy, and patients were excluded if pregnant. Total RNA was extracted from unfractionated whole blood that had been collected in Tempus Blood RNA tubes. The table lists this clonotype with many counts. Its antigen target is currently unknown. Base qualities are not recorded, but no much larger clone differs from it by a single base.

The chain uses TRBV6-5 and TRBJ1-5, with no D gene named confidently. The sample consisted of whole blood, taken in connection with sensitization to the hapten diphenylcyclopropenone (DPC). The clonotype comes from a woman in her forties or fifties with alopecia areata. Some clones in this sample may be carry-over from other donors' samples. In nucleotides, the sequence is TGTGCCAGCAGTTACTCCCAGAATAGCAATCAGCCCCAGCATTTT. Translated, it reads CASSYSQNSNQPQHF.